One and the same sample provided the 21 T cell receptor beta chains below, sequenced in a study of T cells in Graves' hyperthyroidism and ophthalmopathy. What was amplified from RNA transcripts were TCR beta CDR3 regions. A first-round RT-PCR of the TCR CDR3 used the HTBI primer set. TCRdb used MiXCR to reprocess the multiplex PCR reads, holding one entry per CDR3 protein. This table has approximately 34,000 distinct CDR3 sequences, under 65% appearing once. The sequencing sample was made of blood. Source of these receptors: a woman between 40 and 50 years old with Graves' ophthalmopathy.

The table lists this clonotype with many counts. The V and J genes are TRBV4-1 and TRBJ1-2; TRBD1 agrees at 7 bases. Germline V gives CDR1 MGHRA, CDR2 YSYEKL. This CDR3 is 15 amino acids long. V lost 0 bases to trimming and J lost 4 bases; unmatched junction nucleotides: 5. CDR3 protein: CASSQETGKFYGYTF. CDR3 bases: TGCGCCAGCAGCCAAGAGACAGGGAAATTCTATGGCTACACCTTC.

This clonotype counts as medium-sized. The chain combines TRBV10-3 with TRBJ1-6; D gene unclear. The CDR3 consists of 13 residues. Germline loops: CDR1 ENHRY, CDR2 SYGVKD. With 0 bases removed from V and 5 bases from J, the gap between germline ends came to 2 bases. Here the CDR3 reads CAISESDNSPLHF. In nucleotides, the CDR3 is TGTGCCATCAGTGAGTCAGATAATTCACCCCTCCACTTT.

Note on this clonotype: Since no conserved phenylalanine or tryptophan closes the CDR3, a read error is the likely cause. The CDR3 sequence: CSTPANSDTQYS. CDR3 bases: TGCAGTACCCCGGCTAACTCAGATACGCAGTATTCT. J is TRBJ2-3 and V is TRBV20-1; D unresolved. This CDR3 has 12 amino acids. Germline-derived CDR1 and CDR2 are DFQATT and SNEGSKA (reference sequence). V was shortened by 8 bases and J by 4 bases, with 13 bases between the two germline ends.

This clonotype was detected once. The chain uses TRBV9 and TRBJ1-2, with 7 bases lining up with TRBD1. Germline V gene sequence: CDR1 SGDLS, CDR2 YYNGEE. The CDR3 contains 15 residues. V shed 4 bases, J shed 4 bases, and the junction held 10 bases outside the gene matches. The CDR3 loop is CASSFRDRASYGYTF. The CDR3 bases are TGTGCCAGCAGCTTTCGCGACAGGGCCAGCTATGGCTACACCTTC.

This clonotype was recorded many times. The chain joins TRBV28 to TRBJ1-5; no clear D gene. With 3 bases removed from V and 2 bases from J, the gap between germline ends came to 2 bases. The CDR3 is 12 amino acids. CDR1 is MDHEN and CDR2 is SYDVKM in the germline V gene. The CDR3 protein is CASSFGNQPQHF. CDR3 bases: TGTGCCAGCAGTTTCGGCAATCAGCCCCAGCATTTT. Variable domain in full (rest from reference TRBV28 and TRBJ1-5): DVKVTQSSRYLVKRTGEKVFLECVQDMDHENMFWYRQDPGLGLRLIYFSYDVKMKEKGDIPEGYSVSREKKERFSLILESASTNQTSMYLCASSFGNQPQHFGDGTRLSIL.

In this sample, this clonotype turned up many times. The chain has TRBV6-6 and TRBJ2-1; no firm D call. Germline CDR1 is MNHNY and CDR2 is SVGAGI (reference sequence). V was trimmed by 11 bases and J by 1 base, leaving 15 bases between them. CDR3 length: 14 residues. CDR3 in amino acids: CAAAVGLSYNEQFF. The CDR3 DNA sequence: TGTGCCGCGGCCGTAGGGCTATCCTACAATGAGCAGTTCTTC.

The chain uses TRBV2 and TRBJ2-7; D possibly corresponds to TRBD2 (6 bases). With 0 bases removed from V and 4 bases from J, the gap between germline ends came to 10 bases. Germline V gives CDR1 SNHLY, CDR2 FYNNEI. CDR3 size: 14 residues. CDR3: CASSEAAGSYEQYF. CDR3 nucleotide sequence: TGTGCCAGCAGTGAAGCGGCGGGATCGTACGAGCAGTACTTC.

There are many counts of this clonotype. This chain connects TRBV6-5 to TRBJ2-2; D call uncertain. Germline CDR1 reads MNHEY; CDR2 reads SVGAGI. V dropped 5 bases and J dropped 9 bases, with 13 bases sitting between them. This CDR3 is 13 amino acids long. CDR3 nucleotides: TGTGCCAGCAGTCCGACGGCCGCCCGGGAGCTGTTTTTT. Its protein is CASSPTAARELFF.

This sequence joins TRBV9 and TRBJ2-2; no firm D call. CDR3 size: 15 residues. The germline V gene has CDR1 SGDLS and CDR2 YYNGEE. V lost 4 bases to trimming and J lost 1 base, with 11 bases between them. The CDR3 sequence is CASSPSGQNTGELFF. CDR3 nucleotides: TGTGCCAGCAGCCCCTCGGGTCAGAACACCGGGGAGCTGTTTTTT.

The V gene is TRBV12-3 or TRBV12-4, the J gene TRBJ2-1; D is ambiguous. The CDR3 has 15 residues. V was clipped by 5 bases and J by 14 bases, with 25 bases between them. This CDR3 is CASSLDATSHRSKFF. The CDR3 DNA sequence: TGTGCCAGCAGTCTAGACGCCACGAGCCACCGAAGCAAGTTCTTC.

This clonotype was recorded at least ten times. The CDR3 nucleotides read TGTGCCAGTAGTATAAGCCAGGACACTGAAGCTTTCTTT. This sequence encodes CASSISQDTEAFF. The V and J genes are TRBV19 and TRBJ1-1; no reliable D call. From germline, CDR1 is LNHDA and CDR2 SQIVND (reference sequence). V lost 2 bases to trimming and J lost 3 bases, with 7 bases between them. The CDR3 length is 13 residues.

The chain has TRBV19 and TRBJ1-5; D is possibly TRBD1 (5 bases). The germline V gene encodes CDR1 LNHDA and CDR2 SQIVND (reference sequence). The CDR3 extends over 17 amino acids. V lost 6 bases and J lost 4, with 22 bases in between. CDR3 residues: CASSPTPGRLVNQPQHF. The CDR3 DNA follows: TGTGCCAGTAGCCCGACCCCGGGACGGCTTGTGAATCAGCCCCAGCATTTT.

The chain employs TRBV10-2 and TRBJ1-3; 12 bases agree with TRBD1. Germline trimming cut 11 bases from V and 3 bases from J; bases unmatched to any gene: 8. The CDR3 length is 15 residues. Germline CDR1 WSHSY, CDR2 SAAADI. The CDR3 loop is CARTGTGGVGNTIYF. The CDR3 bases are TGCGCCCGAACCGGGACAGGGGGCGTTGGAAACACCATATATTTT.

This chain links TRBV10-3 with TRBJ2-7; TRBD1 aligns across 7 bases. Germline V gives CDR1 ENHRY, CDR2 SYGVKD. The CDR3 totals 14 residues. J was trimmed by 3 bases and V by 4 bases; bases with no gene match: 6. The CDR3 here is CAISAYGTVYEQYF. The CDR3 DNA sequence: TGTGCCATCAGTGCGTACGGGACAGTCTACGAGCAGTACTTC.

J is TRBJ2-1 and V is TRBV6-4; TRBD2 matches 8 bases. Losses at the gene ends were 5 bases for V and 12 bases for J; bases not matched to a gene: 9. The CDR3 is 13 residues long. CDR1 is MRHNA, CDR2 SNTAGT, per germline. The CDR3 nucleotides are TGTGCCAGCAGTAGCGGGAGCACAGATACGCAGTTCTTC. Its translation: CASSSGSTDTQFF.

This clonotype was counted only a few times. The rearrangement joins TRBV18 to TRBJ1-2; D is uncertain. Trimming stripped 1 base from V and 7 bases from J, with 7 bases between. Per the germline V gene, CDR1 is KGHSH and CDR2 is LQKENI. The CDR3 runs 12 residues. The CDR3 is CASSPRVGGYTF. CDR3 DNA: TGTGCCAGCTCACCACGTGTTGGTGGCTACACCTTC.

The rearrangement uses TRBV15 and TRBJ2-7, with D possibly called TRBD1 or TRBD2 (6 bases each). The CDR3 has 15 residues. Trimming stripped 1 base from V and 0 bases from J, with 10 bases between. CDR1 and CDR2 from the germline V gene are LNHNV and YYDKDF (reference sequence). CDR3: CATSRVGGNSYEQYF. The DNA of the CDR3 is TGTGCCACCAGCAGAGTCGGGGGCAACTCCTACGAGCAGTACTTC. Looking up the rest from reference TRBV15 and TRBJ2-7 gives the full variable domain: DAMVIQNPRYQVTQFGKPVTLSCSQTLNHNVMYWYQQKSSQAPKLLFHYYDKDFNNEADTPDNFQSRRPNTSFCFLDIRSPGLGDTAMYLCATSRVGGNSYEQYFGPGTRLTVT.

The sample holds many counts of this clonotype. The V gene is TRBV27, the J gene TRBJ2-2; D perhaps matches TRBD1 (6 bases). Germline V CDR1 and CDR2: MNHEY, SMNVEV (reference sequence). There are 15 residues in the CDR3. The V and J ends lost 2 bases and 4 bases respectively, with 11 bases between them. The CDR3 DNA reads TGTGCCAGCAGTTTACAGGGCAGGGGCACCGGGGAGCTGTTTTTT. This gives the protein CASSLQGRGTGELFF.

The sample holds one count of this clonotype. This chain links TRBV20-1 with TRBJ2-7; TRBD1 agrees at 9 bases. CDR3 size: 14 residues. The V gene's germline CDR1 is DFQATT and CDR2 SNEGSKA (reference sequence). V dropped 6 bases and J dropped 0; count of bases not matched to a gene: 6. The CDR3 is CSATDRGGSYEQYF. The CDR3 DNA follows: TGCAGTGCCACTGACAGGGGGGGCTCCTACGAGCAGTACTTC.

The CDR3 DNA sequence: TGTGCCAGCAGCCTAGACAGCGTACAAGAGACCCAGTACTTC. It yields the protein CASSLDSVQETQYF. The V gene is TRBV7-9, the J gene TRBJ2-5; possibly TRBD1 for D (5 bases). This CDR3 is 14 amino acids long. V lost 5 bases, J lost 2 bases, and 12 bases lay in between. CDR1 is SEHNR and CDR2 is FQNEAQ in the germline V gene (reference sequence).

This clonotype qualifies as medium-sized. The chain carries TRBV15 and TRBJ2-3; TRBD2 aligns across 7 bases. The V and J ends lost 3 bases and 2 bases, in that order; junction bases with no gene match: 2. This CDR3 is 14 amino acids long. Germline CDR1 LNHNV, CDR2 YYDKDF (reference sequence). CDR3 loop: CATSRGGTTDTQYF. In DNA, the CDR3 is TGTGCCACCAGCAGGGGGGGGACCACAGATACGCAGTATTTT.